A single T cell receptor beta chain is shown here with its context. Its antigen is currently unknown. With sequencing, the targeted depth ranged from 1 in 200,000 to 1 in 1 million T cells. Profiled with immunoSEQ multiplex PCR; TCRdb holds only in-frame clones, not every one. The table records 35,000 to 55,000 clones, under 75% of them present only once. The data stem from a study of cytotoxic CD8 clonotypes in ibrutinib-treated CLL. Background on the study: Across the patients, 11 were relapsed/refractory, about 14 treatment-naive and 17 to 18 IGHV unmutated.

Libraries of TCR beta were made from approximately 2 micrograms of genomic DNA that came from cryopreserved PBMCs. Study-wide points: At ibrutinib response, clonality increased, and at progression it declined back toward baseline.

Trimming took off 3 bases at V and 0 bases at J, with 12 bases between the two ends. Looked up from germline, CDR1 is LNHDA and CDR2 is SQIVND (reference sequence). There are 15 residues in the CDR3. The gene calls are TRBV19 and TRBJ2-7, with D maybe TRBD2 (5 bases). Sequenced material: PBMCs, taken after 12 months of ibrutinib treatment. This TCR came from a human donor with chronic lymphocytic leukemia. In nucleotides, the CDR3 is TGTGCCAGTAGTATGTCGGGGTCCCCCTCCTACGAGCAGTACTTC. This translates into CASSMSGSPSYEQYF.